These 14 T cell receptor beta chains were all obtained from the same sample, sequenced in a study of OX40 agonist ivuxolimab in advanced cancers. This table comes from immunoSEQ multiplex PCR, and its TCRdb copy is limited to in-frame clones, with some not included. The sample records roughly 92,000 clones, about 80% being singletons. Here the sequenced sample was CD4+ or CD8+ T cells sorted from blood, taken in a trial of the OX40 agonist ivuxolimab. The receptors originated from an adult with an advanced solid tumor such as melanoma, head and neck, liver or kidney cancer.

CDR3 region: CSAQTSDTQYF. The CDR3 DNA is TGCAGTGCCCAGACATCGGATACGCAGTATTTT. The chain has TRBV20-1 and TRBJ2-3; D call uncertain. Trimming removed 6 bases at V and 6 bases at J, with 10 bases between. From germline, CDR1 is DFQATT and CDR2 SNEGSKA (reference sequence). The CDR3 spans 11 residues.

The V gene is TRBV5-1, the J gene TRBJ2-5; D remains ambiguous. The CDR3 runs to 13 residues. CDR1 is SGHRS, CDR2 YFSETQ, per germline. V shed 1 base and J shed 4 bases, with 8 bases lying between them. CDR3 nucleotide sequence: TGCGCCAGCAGCTTGAGGCATGGAGAGACCCAGTACTTC. This translates into CASSLRHGETQYF.

This clone was detected once. The V gene is TRBV4-1, the J gene TRBJ2-1; 8 nucleotides line up with TRBD2. V dropped 1 base and J dropped 4; count of bases not matched to a gene: 9. This CDR3 region has 17 residues. Germline lookup yields CDR1 MGHRA and CDR2 YSYEKL. In DNA form, the CDR3 reads TGCGCCAGCAGCCAAGGGTCGGCGGGGGGAGGGTACAATGAGCAGTTCTTC. Translating it yields CASSQGSAGGGYNEQFF.

The chain has TRBV4-3 and TRBJ1-4; D is uncertain. CDR1 is LGHNA and CDR2 is YSLEER in the germline V gene. Deletions cut 0 bases from V and 0 bases from J, with 11 bases between. CDR3 length equals 17 residues. The CDR3 bases are TGCGCCAGCAGCCAAGACCCACCGGTCTCAACTAATGAAAAACTGTTTTTT. Translated, it gives CASSQDPPVSTNEKLFF.

This clone turned up a few times. The rearrangement joins TRBV4-2 to TRBJ2-5, with 10 bases that match TRBD2. This CDR3 has 16 residues. Trimming at V came to 4 bases and at J to 5 bases, leaving 10 bases not matched to a gene. Germline V CDR1 and CDR2: LGHNA, YNFKEQ. The CDR3: CASSLGTSGMGETQYF. The CDR3 nucleotides read TGTGCCAGCAGCCTGGGAACTAGCGGGATGGGGGAGACCCAGTACTTC.

The chain joins TRBV29-1 to TRBJ1-3; D possibly corresponds to TRBD1 (6 bases). Germline loops: CDR1 SQVTM, CDR2 ANQGSEA. This CDR3 contains 14 residues. The V end lost 5 bases, the J end lost 3 bases, and 14 bases lay between the germline ends. CDR3 nucleotide sequence: TGCAGCGTTCAACAGGGATCGCGTGGAAACACCATATATTTT. Its protein product is CSVQQGSRGNTIYF.

This chain joins TRBV7-3 and TRBJ1-5; possible D gene TRBD1, 6 bases. This CDR3 comprises 14 residues. V was cut by 5 bases and J by 3 bases, with 11 bases left in between. Per the germline V gene, CDR1 is SGHTA and CDR2 is FQGTGA. The CDR3 sequence: CASSLDRNNQPQHF. DNA for the CDR3: TGTGCCAGCAGCCTGGACAGAAACAATCAGCCCCAGCATTTT.

The V call is TRBV4-3, the J call TRBJ2-3, with D perhaps assigned TRBD1 or TRBD2 (5 bases each). The ends were cut back, 11 bases at V and 4 bases at J, with 22 bases in the middle. The CDR3 consists of 15 residues. CDR1 is LGHNA, CDR2 YSLEER, per germline. The CDR3, as DNA: TGCGCCGGCGCCCGGGACCTGCTGTCCCCAGATACGCAGTATTTT. Amino acids: CAGARDLLSPDTQYF.

This clone has at least ten counts. This same CDR3 is encoded by further DNA sequences in the sample. CDR3 in amino acids: CASSLDGMNTEAFF. Here the CDR3 DNA reads TGCGCCAGCAGCTTGGACGGAATGAACACTGAAGCTTTCTTT. J is TRBJ1-1 and V is TRBV5-1; D gene uncertain. CDR1 SGHRS and CDR2 YFSETQ come from the germline V gene. The length of the CDR3 is 14 residues. V shed 0 bases and J shed 0 bases, with 6 bases lying between them. The full variable domain, rest sourced from reference TRBV5-1 and TRBJ1-1, is KAGVTQTPRYLIKTRGQQVTLSCSPISGHRSVSWYQQTPGQGLQFLFEYFSETQRNKGNFPGRFSGRQFSNSRSEMNVSTLELGDSALYLCASSLDGMNTEAFFGQGTRLTVV.

V usage is TRBV9 and J usage is TRBJ1-3; no clear D gene. V lost 0 bases, J lost 0 bases, and 10 bases lay in between. This CDR3 spans 16 amino acids. Germline values: CDR1 SGDLS, CDR2 YYNGEE. CDR3 residues: CASSVEGGLSGNTIYF. Here the CDR3 DNA reads TGTGCCAGCAGCGTAGAAGGAGGTCTCTCTGGAAACACCATATATTTT.

The gene calls are TRBV5-6 and TRBJ1-2, with TRBD1 matching 12 bases. The J segment lost 3 bases and the V segment lost 6 bases, leaving 3 bases of the junction unmatched. Germline-derived CDR1 and CDR2 are SGHDT and YYEEEE. The CDR3 runs 14 residues. The CDR3 DNA is TGTGCCAGCACCGGGACAGGGGGCGACTATGGCTACACCTTC. Protein product: CASTGTGGDYGYTF. The full variable domain, rest sourced from reference TRBV5-6 and TRBJ1-2, is DAGVTQSPTHLIKTRGQQVTLRCSPKSGHDTVSWYQQALGQGPQFIFQYYEEEERQRGNFPDRFSGHQFPNYSSELNVNALLLGDSALYLCASTGTGGDYGYTFGSGTRLTVV.

The gene calls are TRBV11-1 and TRBJ2-5; possibly TRBD1 for D (5 bases). The CDR3 spans 14 residues. The V end was cut by 2 bases, the J end by 5 bases, with 12 bases between. CDR1 and CDR2 from the germline V gene are SGHAT and FQDESV (reference sequence). This chain's CDR3 is CASSLSPGSETQYF. The CDR3 nucleotides read TGTGCCAGCAGCTTATCCCCAGGGTCGGAGACCCAGTACTTC.

This chain joins TRBV15 and TRBJ1-2; D might be TRBD1 (6 bases). Trimming shortened V by 1 base and J by 2 bases, and 23 bases separated the two germline ends. The CDR3 is made up of 19 amino acids. Germline V CDR1 and CDR2: LNHNV, YYDKDF (reference sequence). This chain's CDR3 is CATSRGGHLRGKLNYGYTF. The CDR3 nucleotides are TGTGCCACCAGCAGAGGGGGACATTTGAGGGGAAAGTTGAACTATGGCTACACCTTC. The variable domain in full, completed from reference TRBV15 and TRBJ1-2, reads DAMVIQNPRYQVTQFGKPVTLSCSQTLNHNVMYWYQQKSSQAPKLLFHYYDKDFNNEADTPDNFQSRRPNTSFCFLDIRSPGLGDTAMYLCATSRGGHLRGKLNYGYTFGSGTRLTVV.

The V call is TRBV19, the J call TRBJ1-1; D not certain. V was cut by 10 bases and J by 1 base, with 16 bases left in between. The CDR3 is 14 residues long. Germline loops: CDR1 LNHDA, CDR2 SQIVND (reference sequence). In DNA form, the CDR3 reads TGTGCCACAACTCTCCACGGGCCGAACACTGAAGCTTTCTTT. Amino acid sequence: CATTLHGPNTEAFF.